This T cell receptor (beta chain) was found in a study of T cell responses to AZD1222 COVID-19 vaccine. Study observations and caveats: Spike-spanning, vaccine-associated CD4 TCRs were dominant at 160-218 and 743-854. Variant regions that are unmutated are reportedly the target of nearly half of spike-specific TCRs.

TCRdb's table, derived via immunoSEQ multiplex PCR, lists solely in-frame clones and lacks some. Of some 190,000 clones in the sample, approximately 90% were seen once. Points on this clone: Its antigen is currently unknown.

Recipients boosted at about 4 weeks or about 12 weeks are pooled. Germline CDR1 SGHTS, CDR2 YDEGEE. V shed 5 bases and J shed 10 bases, with 24 bases lying between them. CDR3 size: 15 residues. The chain employs TRBV5-8 and TRBJ1-1; unclear D gene. The TCR sequence derives from an adult who received the AZD1222 COVID-19 vaccine. The source was peripheral blood, collected 28 days after the second AZD1222 dose. This CDR3 reads CASRSPGSGTVVAFF. CDR3 bases: TGTGCCAGCAGGTCACCGGGGTCCGGAACTGTAGTAGCTTTCTTT.